The 32 T cell receptor beta chains reported below all come from one sample, sequenced in a study of cytomegalovirus exposure and HLA in healthy donors. The PCR was carried out with 60 Vbeta primers and 13 Jbeta primers. Sequencing used immunoSEQ multiplex PCR; TCRdb keeps in-frame clones, though not all of them. The table includes 150,000 to 200,000 clones, over 70% detected once. The sample taken for sequencing was PBMCs. These receptors were obtained from a woman aged 18-35 years in good health and CMV-seronegative.

V is TRBV2 and J is TRBJ1-5, with 7 bases identical to TRBD1. V lost 8 bases, J lost 3 bases, and 10 bases stayed unmatched. This CDR3 contains 15 residues. Germline CDR1 SNHLY, CDR2 FYNNEI. In nucleotides, the CDR3 is TGTGCCAGCGCCGGGACAGTGACAGCCAATCAGCCCCAGCATTTT. Translated: CASAGTVTANQPQHF.

This chain's CDR3 is CASSQTGQVRVTEAFF. CDR3 bases: TGTGCCAGCTCACAAACAGGACAGGTGAGGGTGACTGAAGCTTTCTTT. This chain joins TRBV18 and TRBJ1-1, with TRBD1 matching 7 bases. The germline CDR1 and CDR2 sequences are KGHSH and LQKENI. J gave up 5 bases and V 4 bases, and 13 bases lay outside the gene matches. The CDR3 length is 16 residues.

This clone came up once. The genes are TRBV5-4 and TRBJ2-7, with 11 positions matching TRBD2. The CDR3 runs to 14 residues. Trimming removed 3 bases from V and 5 bases from J; junction bases left unmatched: 4. Germline assignment: CDR1 SGHNT and CDR2 YYREEE (reference sequence). The CDR3 DNA reads as TGTGCCAGCAGCTCGAGACTAGCGGGGAACGAGCAGTACTTC. Its protein is CASSSRLAGNEQYF.

The chain employs TRBV11-1 and TRBJ2-5; 8 bases match TRBD1. The CDR3 runs 15 residues. The germline V gene has CDR1 SGHAT and CDR2 FQDESV (reference sequence). Trimming removed 6 bases from V and 3 bases from J; junction bases left unmatched: 9. This CDR3 reads CASSPQGASKETQYF. As DNA, the CDR3 is TGTGCCAGCAGTCCTCAGGGGGCCTCTAAAGAGACCCAGTACTTC.

The V call is TRBV4-1, the J call TRBJ2-1; possible D gene TRBD2, 6 bases. The CDR3 totals 16 residues. V lost 1 base, J lost 1 base, and 11 bases lay in between. Germline V CDR1 and CDR2: MGHRA, YSYEKL. The CDR3 is CASSQGTTPSYNEQFF. The CDR3 nucleotides are TGCGCCAGCAGCCAAGGGACTACCCCTTCCTACAATGAGCAGTTCTTC.

CDR3 nucleotides: TGCGCCAGCAGCTTCGTATCAACATCTAGCGGGGCTTACAATGAGCAGTTCTTC. Its translation is CASSFVSTSSGAYNEQFF. The chain carries TRBV5-1 and TRBJ2-1; 9 bases map to TRBD2. Looked up from germline, CDR1 is SGHRS and CDR2 is YFSETQ. The CDR3 is 18 amino acids. Losses at the gene ends were 2 bases for V and 4 bases for J; bases not matched to a gene: 13.

The J gene is TRBJ2-7, the V gene TRBV5-5; 7 nucleotides agree with TRBD1. The length of the CDR3 is 15 residues. CDR1 is SGHKS and CDR2 is YYEKEE in the germline V gene (reference sequence). With 3 bases clipped from V and 6 bases from J, the junction kept 12 bases outside the gene matches. The CDR3 DNA follows: TGTGCCAGCAGCTCGACAGGGCTGCCTTCGATCGAGCAGTACTTC. It encodes CASSSTGLPSIEQYF.

The chain uses TRBV13 and TRBJ2-5, with 13 nucleotides matching TRBD2. Germline CDR1 and CDR2: PRHDT and FYEKMQ (reference sequence). V was pared by 4 bases and J by 10 bases, with 12 bases of the junction left unmatched. The CDR3 sequence is 16 residues long. The CDR3 nucleotides read TGTGCCAGCAGCTACCCCCCGACTAGCGGGGGGTTGGGCCAGTACTTC. This translates into CASSYPPTSGGLGQYF.

In its sample, this clone was seen a few times. This chain joins TRBV6-6 and TRBJ2-5; 9 bases align to TRBD2. The CDR3 length is 16 residues. The J segment lost 2 bases and the V segment lost 3 bases, leaving 7 bases of the junction unmatched. Germline CDR1 is MNHNY and CDR2 is SVGAGI (reference sequence). CDR3 DNA: TGTGCCAGCAGTTATCGCGGGGGGGCGTGGCAAGAGACCCAGTACTTC. It codes for CASSYRGGAWQETQYF.

The rearrangement links TRBV6-1 to TRBJ2-3; TRBD2 agrees at 13 bases. Germline V gene data show CDR1 as MNHNS and CDR2 as SASEGT. With V trimmed by 6 bases and J by 4 bases, 4 bases remained unmatched. The CDR3 covers 15 residues. The CDR3 here is CASSSGLAGSDTQYF. In nucleotides, the CDR3 is TGTGCCAGCAGCTCGGGACTAGCGGGGTCAGATACGCAGTATTTT.

The gene calls are TRBV28 and TRBJ2-7; 9 positions agree with TRBD2. The CDR3 consists of 15 residues. CDR1 is MDHEN, CDR2 SYDVKM, per germline. V was pared by 5 bases and J by 0 bases, with 5 bases of the junction left unmatched. Written as DNA, the CDR3 is TGTGCCAGCAGTCTAGCGGGGCTTAGCTCCTACGAGCAGTACTTC. It translates to CASSLAGLSSYEQYF.

The CDR3 region has the DNA TGTGCCAGCATGGACAGCTGGGGACCCTACTATGGCTACACCTTC. This codes for CASMDSWGPYYGYTF. The chain uses TRBV6-5 and TRBJ1-2; D possibly corresponds to TRBD1 (6 bases). V lost 7 bases, J lost 3 bases, and 18 bases lay in between. Germline CDR1 reads MNHEY; CDR2 reads SVGAGI. The CDR3 runs to 15 residues.

The gene calls are TRBV6-1 and TRBJ1-2; D uncertain. The CDR3 runs 13 residues. Germline V gives CDR1 MNHNS, CDR2 SASEGT. The V and J ends lost 2 bases and 1 base respectively, with 5 bases between them. The CDR3 DNA sequence: TGTGCCAGCAGTGAAACATATAACTATGGCTACACCTTC. Amino acid sequence: CASSETYNYGYTF.

The CDR3 DNA is TGTGCCATCAGTGACAACCGGGGGAATGGCTACACCTTC. Translation: CAISDNRGNGYTF. The genes are TRBV10-3 and TRBJ1-2; D perhaps matches TRBD1 (5 bases). Trimming stripped 3 bases from V and 6 bases from J, with 11 bases between. Per the germline V gene, CDR1 is ENHRY and CDR2 is SYGVKD. The length of the CDR3 is 13 residues.

This clone has a handful of counts. The genes are TRBV19 and TRBJ1-2, with unresolved D. The CDR3 is 14 amino acids. Germline V CDR1 and CDR2: LNHDA, SQIVND (reference sequence). Trimming left V 1 base short and J 8 bases short, with 14 bases between. Written as DNA, the CDR3 is TGTGCCAGTAGTATAGCTCCAGGTGGATTAGGCTACACCTTC. It yields the protein CASSIAPGGLGYTF.

The gene calls are TRBV2 and TRBJ1-5; 11 bases map to TRBD1. CDR1 is SNHLY, CDR2 FYNNEI, per germline. The length of the CDR3 is 14 residues. The ends lost 6 bases at V and 4 bases at J; junction bases unmatched: 2. The CDR3 bases are TGTGCCAGCAGGGACAGGGGGCAGAATCAGCCCCAGCATTTT. This translates into CASRDRGQNQPQHF.

V gene TRBV7-6 combines with J gene TRBJ2-3; 7 bases agree with TRBD1. The CDR3 length is 16 residues. The ends lost 4 bases at V and 0 bases at J; junction bases unmatched: 7. Germline CDR1 SGHVS, CDR2 FNYEAQ. The CDR3 region has the DNA TGTGCCAGCAGCTCGTTCAACAGGGGAAGCACAGATACGCAGTATTTT. Amino acids: CASSSFNRGSTDTQYF.

This clone was found a few times. The J gene is TRBJ2-7, the V gene TRBV2; D is unresolved. V shed 3 bases and J shed 2 bases, with 11 bases lying between them. The CDR3 length is 14 residues. The germline gives CDR1 SNHLY, CDR2 FYNNEI. The CDR3 region has the DNA TGTGCCAGCAGTGATAACAGCAGGACCTACGAGCAGTACTTC. Amino acid sequence: CASSDNSRTYEQYF.

This chain uses TRBV12-5 with TRBJ1-1; D gene unclear. CDR1 and CDR2 from the germline V gene are LGHNT and FRNRAP. Trimming cost V 4 bases and J 4 bases, with 10 bases left between them. This CDR3 spans 13 amino acids. CDR3 protein: CASGSGEGTEAFF. DNA for the CDR3: TGTGCTAGTGGTTCGGGCGAGGGCACTGAAGCTTTCTTT. Complete variable domain (other parts from reference TRBV12-5 and TRBJ1-1): DARVTQTPRHKVTEMGQEVTMRCQPILGHNTVFWYRQTMMQGLELLAYFRNRAPLDDSGMPKDRFSAEMPDATLATLKIQPSEPRDSAVYFCASGSGEGTEAFFGQGTRLTVV.

This clone showed up just a few times. V and J are TRBV7-6 and TRBJ2-2; 9 bases match TRBD2. This CDR3 is built from 17 residues. Trimming took 4 bases from V and 4 from J; bases not matched to a gene: 10. The germline CDR1 and CDR2 sequences are SGHVS and FNYEAQ. CDR3 DNA: TGTGCCAGCAGCTCGATCGTAGCGGGGGATGTCACCGGGGAGCTGTTTTTT. Protein sequence: CASSSIVAGDVTGELFF. Together with reference TRBV7-6 and TRBJ2-2, the CDR3 gives the full variable domain: GAGVSQSPRYKVTKRGQDVALRCDPISGHVSLYWYRQALGQGPEFLTYFNYEAQQDKSGLPNDRFSAERPEGSISTLTIQRTEQRDSAMYRCASSSIVAGDVTGELFFGEGSRLTVL.

The V gene is TRBV6-5, the J gene TRBJ2-7, with 9 bases aligning to TRBD1. From germline, CDR1 is MNHEY and CDR2 SVGAGI. J gave up 2 bases and V 6 bases, and 5 bases lay outside the gene matches. The CDR3 sequence is 14 residues long. As DNA, the CDR3 is TGTGCCAGCAGCCAGACAGGGGGGACCTACGAGCAGTACTTC. Its protein is CASSQTGGTYEQYF.

The CDR3 spells CASSQDRVSGGVYEQYF. Written as DNA, the CDR3 is TGCGCCAGCAGCCAAGATCGGGTTAGCGGGGGGGTATACGAGCAGTACTTC. This chain connects TRBV4-1 to TRBJ2-7, with 11 bases identical to TRBD2. Unmatched junction bases numbered 8, after V lost 0 bases and J lost 4 bases. The CDR3 has 17 residues. Germline lookup yields CDR1 MGHRA and CDR2 YSYEKL.

This clone was seen more than once but under ten times. The V gene is TRBV2, the J gene TRBJ1-1; D perhaps matches TRBD1 (5 bases). Trimming removed 6 bases from V and 6 bases from J, with 17 bases in between. The CDR3 sequence is 14 residues long. Per germline, CDR1 SNHLY and CDR2 FYNNEI. CDR3: CASRDGQGLSEAFF. CDR3 coding DNA: TGTGCCAGCAGGGACGGACAAGGGCTTTCTGAAGCTTTCTTT.

This chain connects TRBV28 to TRBJ1-1; weak D call: TRBD1 (5 bases). This CDR3 comprises 13 residues. V was shortened by 6 bases and J by 11 bases, with 19 bases between the two germline ends. Germline values: CDR1 MDHEN, CDR2 SYDVKM. CDR3 sequence: CASSLDQGLGAFF. CDR3 bases: TGTGCCAGCAGCTTAGACCAGGGTTTAGGGGCTTTCTTT.

This clone was seen just once. The V and J genes are TRBV5-1 and TRBJ1-1, with 7 bases identical to TRBD1. The CDR3 covers 15 residues. J gave up 2 bases and V 4 bases, and 8 bases lay outside the gene matches. Per germline, CDR1 SGHRS and CDR2 YFSETQ. CDR3 protein: CASSLRTGRNTEAFF. DNA of the CDR3: TGCGCCAGCAGCCTACGGACAGGAAGAAACACTGAAGCTTTCTTT.

V is TRBV19 and J is TRBJ1-1; TRBD1 might be the D (5 bases). Germline lookup yields CDR1 LNHDA and CDR2 SQIVND (reference sequence). This CDR3 region has 15 residues. Deletions cut 6 bases from V and 4 bases from J, with 18 bases between. The CDR3 region has the DNA TGTGCCAGTAGACTCCGACAGAAAGCGACCACTGAAGCTTTCTTT. This sequence encodes CASRLRQKATTEAFF.

The chain couples TRBV5-1 to TRBJ2-7, with 9 nucleotides matching TRBD1. The CDR3 loop spans 16 amino acids. V dropped 7 bases and J dropped 4; count of bases not matched to a gene: 15. Germline V lookup: CDR1 SGHRS, CDR2 YFSETQ. The CDR3 loop is CASSPRPGQGQYEQYF. CDR3 sequence (DNA): TGCGCCAGCTCCCCCCGCCCGGGACAGGGACAGTACGAGCAGTACTTC. The whole variable domain, filled in from reference TRBV5-1 and TRBJ2-7, reads KAGVTQTPRYLIKTRGQQVTLSCSPISGHRSVSWYQQTPGQGLQFLFEYFSETQRNKGNFPGRFSGRQFSNSRSEMNVSTLELGDSALYLCASSPRPGQGQYEQYFGPGTRLTVT.

The V and J genes are TRBV5-1 and TRBJ1-1; 9 positions agree with TRBD1. In germline, CDR1 is SGHRS, CDR2 YFSETQ. Trimming at V came to 6 bases and at J to 3 bases, leaving 21 bases not matched to a gene. The CDR3 length is 19 residues. CDR3 sequence: CASKPGQGSPRGEDTEAFF. The CDR3 DNA is TGCGCCAGCAAGCCGGGACAGGGCTCCCCGCGCGGGGAAGACACTGAAGCTTTCTTT.

This chain uses TRBV19 with TRBJ1-5; D not certain. Germline V CDR1 and CDR2: LNHDA, SQIVND (reference sequence). The CDR3 totals 13 residues. V was shortened by 3 bases and J by 4 bases, with 7 bases between the two germline ends. CDR3 sequence: CASSMGRNQPQHF. DNA of the CDR3: TGTGCCAGTAGTATGGGCAGAAATCAGCCCCAGCATTTT.

V gene TRBV10-1 combines with J gene TRBJ2-1; 14 bases map to TRBD2. The CDR3 covers 18 residues. V shed 4 bases, J shed 7 bases, and the junction held 12 bases outside the gene matches. The germline gives CDR1 WNHNN, CDR2 SYGVQD (reference sequence). The CDR3 protein is CASSARLAGGPGRNEQFF. CDR3 nucleotide sequence: TGCGCCAGCAGTGCGAGACTAGCGGGGGGGCCTGGTAGGAATGAGCAGTTCTTC.

This rearrangement joins TRBV10-1 to TRBJ2-5; D unresolved. Germline lookup yields CDR1 WNHNN and CDR2 SYGVQD (reference sequence). V lost 2 bases and J 0 bases, leaving 10 bases between the germline ends. CDR3 size: 15 residues. CDR3 DNA sequence: TGCGCCAGCAGTGAGCCCCCCAGATACCAAGAGACCCAGTACTTC. Translated, it gives CASSEPPRYQETQYF.

The chain uses TRBV10-3 and TRBJ2-3, with TRBD2 matching 8 bases. The CDR3 extends over 20 amino acids. CDR1 is ENHRY, CDR2 SYGVKD, per germline. V was clipped by 0 bases and J by 0 bases; unmatched bases: 14. This CDR3 is CAISESTRFQRGRSTDTQYF. The CDR3 DNA reads TGTGCCATCAGTGAGTCGACTCGGTTCCAGCGGGGGAGGAGCACAGATACGCAGTATTTT.